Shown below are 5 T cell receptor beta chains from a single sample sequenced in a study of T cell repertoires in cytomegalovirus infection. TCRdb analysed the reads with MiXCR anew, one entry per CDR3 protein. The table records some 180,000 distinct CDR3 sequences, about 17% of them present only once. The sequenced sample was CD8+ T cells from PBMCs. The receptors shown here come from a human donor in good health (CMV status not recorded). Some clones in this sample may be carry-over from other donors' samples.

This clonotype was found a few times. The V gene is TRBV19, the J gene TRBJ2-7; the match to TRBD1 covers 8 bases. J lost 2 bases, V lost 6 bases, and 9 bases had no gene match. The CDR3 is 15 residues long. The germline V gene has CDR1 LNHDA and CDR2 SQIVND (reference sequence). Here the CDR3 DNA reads TGTGCCAGTAGGCCGACAGGGGACCTGACCTACGAGCAGTACTTC. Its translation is CASRPTGDLTYEQYF.

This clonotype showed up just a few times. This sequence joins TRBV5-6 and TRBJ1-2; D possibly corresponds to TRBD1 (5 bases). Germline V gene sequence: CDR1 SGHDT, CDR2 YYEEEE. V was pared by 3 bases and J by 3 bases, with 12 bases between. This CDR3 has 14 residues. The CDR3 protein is CASSYLTDHYGYTF. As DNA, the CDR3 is TGTGCCAGCAGCTACCTGACAGATCACTATGGCTACACCTTC.

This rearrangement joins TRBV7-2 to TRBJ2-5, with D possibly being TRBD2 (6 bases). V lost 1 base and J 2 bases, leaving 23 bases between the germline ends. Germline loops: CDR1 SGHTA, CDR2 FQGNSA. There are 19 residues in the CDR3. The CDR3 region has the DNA TGTGCCAGCAGCTTAGTGGTAGACTGGACTATTTCCTCGCAAGAGACCCAGTACTTC. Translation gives CASSLVVDWTISSQETQYF.

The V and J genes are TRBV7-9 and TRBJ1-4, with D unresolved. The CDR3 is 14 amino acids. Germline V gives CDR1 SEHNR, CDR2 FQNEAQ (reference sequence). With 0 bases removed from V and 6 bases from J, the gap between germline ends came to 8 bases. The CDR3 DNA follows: TGTGCCAGCAGCTTAGCGGACCGGTATGAAAAACTGTTTTTT. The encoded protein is CASSLADRYEKLFF.

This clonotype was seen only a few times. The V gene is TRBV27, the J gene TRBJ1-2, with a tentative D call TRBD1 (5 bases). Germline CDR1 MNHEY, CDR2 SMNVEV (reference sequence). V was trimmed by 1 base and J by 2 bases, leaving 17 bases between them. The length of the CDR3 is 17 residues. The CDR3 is CASSLFFAGPDNYGYTF. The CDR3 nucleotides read TGTGCCAGCAGTTTATTTTTCGCAGGGCCAGACAACTATGGCTACACCTTC.